Described below is a single TCR beta chain sequence and its context. In the original workflow: It was from reference gene primer amplification that nucleated cell counts were estimated. The data were produced by immunoSEQ multiplex PCR, yet TCRdb's version contains in-frame clones alone and is incomplete. V, J and clone size are those of that table, while D and trimming were read from the DNA. The data contain more than 95,000 clones, 90% of them singletons. The sample comes from a study of blood T cell repertoires in COVID-19. Study at large: The analysed material was cDNA or gDNA that came from T cells, B-cell-depleted T cells, or PBMCs.

V lost 4 bases and J lost 10, with 13 bases in between. Germline V CDR1 and CDR2: SNHLY, FYNNEI. This CDR3 has 12 amino acids. This chain connects TRBV2 to TRBJ1-2; D unresolved. Material: peripheral blood. The receptor was derived from a man in his 60s with acute or convalescent COVID-19. In nucleotides, the CDR3 is TGTGCCAGCAGTGTATACCCAGGTGCCTACACCTTC. Its protein product is CASSVYPGAYTF.